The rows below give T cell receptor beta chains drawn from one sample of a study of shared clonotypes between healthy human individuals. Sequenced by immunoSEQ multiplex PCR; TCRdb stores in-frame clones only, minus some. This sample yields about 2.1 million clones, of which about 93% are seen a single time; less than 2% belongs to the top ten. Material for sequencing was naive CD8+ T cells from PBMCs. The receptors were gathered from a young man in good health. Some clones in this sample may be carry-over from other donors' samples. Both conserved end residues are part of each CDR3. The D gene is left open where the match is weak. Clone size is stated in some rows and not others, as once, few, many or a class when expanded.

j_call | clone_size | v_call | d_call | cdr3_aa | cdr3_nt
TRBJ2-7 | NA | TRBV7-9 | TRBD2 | CASSPRLAATDEQYF | TGTGCCAGCAGCCCCCGACTAGCTGCGACGGACGAGCAGTACTTC
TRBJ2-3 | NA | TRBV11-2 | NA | CASSLTPLTTDTQYF | TGTGCCAGCAGCCTAACCCCCCTCACCACAGATACGCAGTATTTT
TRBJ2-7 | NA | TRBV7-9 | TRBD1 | CASSPRDRVGYEQYF | TGTGCCAGCAGCCCCCGGGACAGGGTGGGCTACGAGCAGTACTTC
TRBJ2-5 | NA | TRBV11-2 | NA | CASSFFPAETQYF | TGTGCCAGCAGCTTCTTCCCGGCGGAGACCCAGTACTTC
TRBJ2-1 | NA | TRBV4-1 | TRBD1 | CASSPDRGVYNEQFF | TGCGCCAGCAGCCCTGACAGGGGGGTCTACAATGAGCAGTTCTTC
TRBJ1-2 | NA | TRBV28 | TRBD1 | CASSLGTGVNYGYTF | TGTGCCAGCAGTTTGGGGACAGGAGTAAACTATGGCTACACCTTC
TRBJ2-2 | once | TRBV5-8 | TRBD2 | CASHLSGGVNTGELFF | TGTGCCAGCCACCTCAGCGGGGGAGTGAACACCGGGGAGCTGTTTTTT
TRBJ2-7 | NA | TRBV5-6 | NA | CASSAGTSPPEQYF | TGTGCCAGTAGCGCTGGAACCAGCCCCCCCGAGCAGTACTTC
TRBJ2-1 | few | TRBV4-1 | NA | CASSQGSSYNEQFF | TGCGCCAGCAGCCAAGGTAGCTCCTACAATGAGCAGTTCTTC
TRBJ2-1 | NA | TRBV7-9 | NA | CASSTEGLIYNEQFF | TGTGCCAGCAGTACCGAAGGACTAATCTACAATGAGCAGTTCTTC
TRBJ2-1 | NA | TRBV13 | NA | CASSPWMRWRVPYNEQFF | TGTGCCAGCAGCCCCTGGATGCGGTGGAGGGTCCCCTACAATGAGCAGTTCTTC
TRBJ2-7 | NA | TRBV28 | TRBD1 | CASSRTGTGGSYEQYF | TGTGCCAGCAGCCGCACCGGGACAGGGGGTTCCTACGAGCAGTACTTC
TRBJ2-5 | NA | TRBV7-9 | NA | CASSSVRLPNQETQYF | TGTGCCAGCAGCTCAGTGCGGCTCCCAAACCAAGAGACCCAGTACTTC
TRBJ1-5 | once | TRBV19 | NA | CASSFRAPNQPQHF | TGTGCCAGTAGTTTCCGGGCTCCCAATCAGCCCCAGCATTTT
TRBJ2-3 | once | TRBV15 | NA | CATSIGSSSTDTQYF | TGTGCCACCAGCATAGGGTCTTCTAGCACAGATACGCAGTATTTT
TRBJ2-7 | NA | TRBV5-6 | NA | CASSLVSLTYEQYF | TGTGCCAGCAGCTTGGTTTCTCTAACCTACGAGCAGTACTTC
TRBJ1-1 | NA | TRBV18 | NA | CASSPRGRAVTEAFF | TGTGCCAGCTCACCACGTGGCAGGGCGGTCACTGAAGCTTTCTTT
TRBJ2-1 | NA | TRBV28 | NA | CASSFLQHSRNEQFF | TGTGCCAGCAGTTTCCTCCAACACTCCCGCAATGAGCAGTTCTTC
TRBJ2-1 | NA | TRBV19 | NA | CASSISGVNEQFF | TGTGCCAGTAGTATATCTGGAGTGAATGAGCAGTTCTTC
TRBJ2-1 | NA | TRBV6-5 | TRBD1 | CASSSGTGSLGEQFF | TGTGCCAGCAGTTCCGGGACAGGGAGTTTGGGTGAGCAGTTCTTC
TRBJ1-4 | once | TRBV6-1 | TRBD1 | CASSESGGREKLFF | TGTGCCAGCAGTGAATCAGGGGGCAGGGAAAAACTGTTTTTT
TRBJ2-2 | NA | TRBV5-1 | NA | CASSLGLATGELFF | TGCGCCAGCAGCTTGGGATTGGCGACCGGGGAGCTGTTTTTT
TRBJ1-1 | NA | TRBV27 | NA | CASSFFHGGEAFF | TGTGCCAGCAGTTTCTTCCACGGAGGTGAAGCTTTCTTT
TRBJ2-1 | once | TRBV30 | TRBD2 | CACHPGAGIIDNEQFF | TGTGCCTGCCATCCTGGAGCGGGAATCATCGACAATGAGCAGTTCTTC
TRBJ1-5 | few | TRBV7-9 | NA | CASSRDNQPQHF | TGTGCCAGCAGCAGGGACAATCAGCCCCAGCATTTT
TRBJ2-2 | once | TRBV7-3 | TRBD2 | CASSYSGLAGGELFF | TGTGCCAGCAGCTATTCGGGACTAGCGGGAGGGGAGCTGTTTTTT
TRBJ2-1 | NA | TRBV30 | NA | CAWNRPAPYNEQFF | TGTGCCTGGAATCGTCCTGCCCCCTACAATGAGCAGTTCTTC
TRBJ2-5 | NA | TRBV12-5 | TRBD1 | CASGLSTGGFGETQYF | TGTGCTAGTGGTCTTTCGACAGGGGGGTTCGGAGAGACCCAGTACTTC
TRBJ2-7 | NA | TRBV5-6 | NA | CASSLGADEQYF | TGTGCCAGCAGCTTGGGTGCGGACGAGCAGTACTTC
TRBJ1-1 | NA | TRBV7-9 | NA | CASSLGRNEAFF | TGTGCCAGCAGCTTGGGACGGAACGAAGCTTTCTTT
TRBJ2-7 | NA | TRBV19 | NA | CASSPRDILGDTYEQYF | TGTGCCAGTAGTCCTCGGGACATCTTAGGGGACACCTACGAGCAGTACTTC
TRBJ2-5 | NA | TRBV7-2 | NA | CASSLDTTQETQYF | TGTGCCAGCAGCTTAGACACAACCCAAGAGACCCAGTACTTC
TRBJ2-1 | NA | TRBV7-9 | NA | CASSLAATNNEQFF | TGTGCCAGCAGCTTAGCGGCCACGAACAATGAGCAGTTCTTC
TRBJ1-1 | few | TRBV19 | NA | CASSIGPMNTEAFF | TGTGCCAGTAGTATTGGGCCTATGAACACTGAAGCTTTCTTT
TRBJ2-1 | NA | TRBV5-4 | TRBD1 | CASRLGYRGSSYNEQFF | TGTGCCAGCAGACTCGGGTACAGGGGGAGCTCCTACAATGAGCAGTTCTTC
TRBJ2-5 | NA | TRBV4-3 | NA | CASSFREGENLETQYF | TGCGCCAGCAGCTTTAGGGAGGGGGAGAATCTGGAGACCCAGTACTTC
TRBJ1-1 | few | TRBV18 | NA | CASSQTDLPTEAFF | TGTGCCAGCTCCCAAACCGATCTTCCCACTGAAGCTTTCTTT
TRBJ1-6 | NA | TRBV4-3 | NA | CASRIGHANSPLHF | TGCGCCAGCAGAATCGGACACGCTAATTCACCCCTCCACTTT
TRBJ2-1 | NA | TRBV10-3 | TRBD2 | CAISVGWTSGDNEQFF | TGTGCCATCAGTGTTGGATGGACTAGCGGCGACAATGAGCAGTTCTTC
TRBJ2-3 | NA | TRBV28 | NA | CASSLPVDGASTDTQYF | TGTGCCAGCAGTTTACCGGTAGACGGGGCTAGCACAGATACGCAGTATTTT
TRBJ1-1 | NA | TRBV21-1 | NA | CASSKARREAEAFF | TGTGCCAGCAGCAAAGCTCGCAGGGAGGCTGAAGCTTTCTTT
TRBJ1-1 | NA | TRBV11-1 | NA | CASSRTDSPLNTEAFF | TGTGCCAGCAGTAGGACAGACTCACCATTGAACACTGAAGCTTTCTTT
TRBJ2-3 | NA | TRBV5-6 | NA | CASSLDPTGTDTQYF | TGTGCCAGCAGCTTGGACCCGACAGGTACAGATACGCAGTATTTT
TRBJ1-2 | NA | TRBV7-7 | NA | CASSLALRTGRGKGYTF | TGTGCCAGCAGCTTAGCGCTTCGGACGGGTAGGGGGAAGGGCTACACCTTC
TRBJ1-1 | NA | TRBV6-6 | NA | CASSYSGGGTEAFF | TGTGCCAGCAGTTACTCCGGGGGTGGGACTGAAGCTTTCTTT
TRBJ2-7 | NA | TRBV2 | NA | CASKDSGTPRPYEQYF | TGTGCCAGCAAGGACTCCGGGACACCTAGGCCCTACGAGCAGTACTTC
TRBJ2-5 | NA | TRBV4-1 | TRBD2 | CASSQVGAGETQYF | TGCGCCAGCAGCCAGGTGGGAGCGGGGGAGACCCAGTACTTC
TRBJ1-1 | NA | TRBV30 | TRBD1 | CAWSGDRGWTEAFF | TGTGCCTGGAGTGGGGACAGGGGGTGGACTGAAGCTTTCTTT
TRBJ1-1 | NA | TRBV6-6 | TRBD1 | CASSYRTGGAEAFF | TGTGCCAGCAGTTACCGAACAGGGGGGGCTGAAGCTTTCTTT
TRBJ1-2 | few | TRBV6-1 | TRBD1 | CASDRDLSNYGYTF | TGTGCCAGCGACAGGGACCTTTCTAACTATGGCTACACCTTC
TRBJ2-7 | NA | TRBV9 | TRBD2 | CASNTGRAGDEQYF | TGTGCCAGCAATACGGGGAGGGCAGGCGACGAGCAGTACTTC
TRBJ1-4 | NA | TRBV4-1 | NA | CASSQGLRGSNEKLFF | TGCGCCAGCAGCCAAGGGTTGCGGGGGTCTAATGAAAAACTGTTTTTT
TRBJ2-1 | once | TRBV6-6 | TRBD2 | CASSKLAGWINEQFF | TGTGCCAGCAGTAAACTAGCGGGTTGGATCAATGAGCAGTTCTTC
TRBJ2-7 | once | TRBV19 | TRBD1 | CASSDRQGPYEQYF | TGTGCCAGTAGCGATAGACAGGGTCCCTACGAGCAGTACTTC
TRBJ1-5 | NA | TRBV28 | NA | CASSFVRNDQPQHF | TGTGCCAGCAGTTTCGTGCGGAACGATCAGCCCCAGCATTTT
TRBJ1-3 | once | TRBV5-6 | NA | CASSGVYSGNTIYF | TGTGCCAGCAGCGGGGTATACTCTGGAAACACCATATATTTT
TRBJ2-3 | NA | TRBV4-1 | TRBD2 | CASSQEVRLAGDTQYF | TGCGCCAGCAGCCAAGAGGTGCGGCTAGCGGGAGATACGCAGTATTTT
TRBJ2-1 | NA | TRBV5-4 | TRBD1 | CASSLVGTGGPNEQFF | TGTGCCAGCAGCTTGGTCGGGACAGGGGGCCCCAATGAGCAGTTCTTC
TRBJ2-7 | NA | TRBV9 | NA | CASSVGQRAPYEQYF | TGTGCCAGCAGCGTAGGTCAAAGGGCCCCCTACGAGCAGTACTTC